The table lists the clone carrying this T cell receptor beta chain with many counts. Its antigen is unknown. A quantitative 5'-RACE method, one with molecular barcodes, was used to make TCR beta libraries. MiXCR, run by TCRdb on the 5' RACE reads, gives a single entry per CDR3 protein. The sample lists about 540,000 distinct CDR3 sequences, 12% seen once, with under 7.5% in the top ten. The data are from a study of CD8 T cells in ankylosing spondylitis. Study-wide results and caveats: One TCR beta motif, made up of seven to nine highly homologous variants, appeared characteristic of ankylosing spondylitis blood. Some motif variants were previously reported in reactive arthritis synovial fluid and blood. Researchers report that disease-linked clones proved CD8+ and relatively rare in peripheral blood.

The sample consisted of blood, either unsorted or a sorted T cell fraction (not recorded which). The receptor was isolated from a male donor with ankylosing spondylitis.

CDR3 protein: CSVGSQGIWTGELFF. As DNA, the CDR3 is TGCAGCGTTGGTTCACAGGGGATATGGACCGGGGAGCTGTTTTTT. The V and J genes are TRBV29-1 and TRBJ2-2, with TRBD1 matching over 7 bases. CDR3 length: 15 residues. The germline CDR1 and CDR2 sequences are SQVTM and ANQGSEA. J lost 5 bases, V lost 4 bases, and 10 bases had no gene match.